Listed below are T cell receptor beta chains from one sample, sequenced in a study. TCRdb called the RT-PCR reads again in MiXCR, with one record for every CDR3 protein. Of about 680,000 distinct CDR3 sequences in the sample, 12% to 15% were seen once. Specimen: memory CD4+ T cells from blood. Receptors originate from a female donor in good health, serving as a healthy control. The CDR3 runs from the conserved cysteine through the conserved F or W. Fields, in order: D gene, V gene, clone size, J gene, CDR3 DNA, CDR3 protein. The D gene is left open where the match is weak. For some rows the clone size is stated as once, few or many, or as a class when expanded; others skip it.

D: -; V: TRBV27; size: -; J: TRBJ2-5; DNA: TGTGCCAGCAGCAAAGGTCTCCAAGAGACCCAGTACTTC; CDR3: CASSKGLQETQYF
D: -; V: TRBV7-8; size: many; J: TRBJ1-5; DNA: TGTGCCAGCAGCTCCCCCCCCGGGACCCCCGTTGATCAGCCCCAGCATTTT; CDR3: CASSSPPGTPVDQPQHF
D: -; V: TRBV7-2; size: -; J: TRBJ2-6; DNA: TGTGCCAGCAGCTTAATATCATCGGCCGGGGCCAACGTCCTGACTTTC; CDR3: CASSLISSAGANVLTF
D: -; V: TRBV20-1; size: -; J: TRBJ1-5; DNA: TGCAGTGCTAGTTCCAGGGGCAATCAGCCCCAGCATTTT; CDR3: CSASSRGNQPQHF
D: TRBD2; V: TRBV9; size: few; J: TRBJ2-5; DNA: TGTGCCAGCAGCGTAGGGGGCCTAGCGGGGGGGCAAGAGACCCAGTACTTC; CDR3: CASSVGGLAGGQETQYF
D: TRBD1; V: TRBV6-5; size: many; J: TRBJ1-5; DNA: TGTGCCAGCAGTCCATACCGACCGGGACAGGGAGGCAATCAGCCCCAGCATTTT; CDR3: CASSPYRPGQGGNQPQHF
D: -; V: TRBV7-8; size: -; J: TRBJ2-7; DNA: TGTGCCAGCAGCTCTGGGAGGGGGAGGCTTTACTACGAGCAGTACTTC; CDR3: CASSSGRGRLYYEQYF
D: TRBD1; V: TRBV20-1; size: many; J: TRBJ2-5; DNA: TGCAGTGCTACTAGAGGGGCTTACAGGGGAGAGACCCAGTACTTC; CDR3: CSATRGAYRGETQYF
D: -; V: TRBV7-9; size: -; J: TRBJ2-7; DNA: TGTGCCAGCAGGGAGTTTTCATCCCCCTACGAGCAGTACTTC; CDR3: CASREFSSPYEQYF
D: -; V: TRBV12-3/TRBV12-4; size: -; J: TRBJ1-5; DNA: TGTGCCAGCAGTTTTTCAGGGGCTCGGTATAGCAATCAGCCCCAGCATTTT; CDR3: CASSFSGARYSNQPQHF
D: -; V: TRBV7-6; size: few; J: TRBJ2-2; DNA: TGTGCCAGCAGCCCACAGGACAGCTACACCGGGGAGCTGTTTTTT; CDR3: CASSPQDSYTGELFF
D: -; V: TRBV7-9; size: -; J: TRBJ1-6; DNA: TGTTCCAGCAGCTCAAGGGCGTCCAATTCACCCCTCCACTTT; CDR3: CSSSSRASNSPLHF
D: -; V: TRBV20-1; size: -; J: TRBJ1-1; DNA: TGCAGTGCTAGAGATGGCGCCAGGGTTGAAGCTTTCTTT; CDR3: CSARDGARVEAFF
D: TRBD1; V: TRBV5-1; size: few; J: TRBJ1-2; DNA: TGCGCCAGCAGGTTGACAGGGAATGGCTACACCTTC; CDR3: CASRLTGNGYTF
D: -; V: TRBV5-5; size: many; J: TRBJ1-1; DNA: TGTGCCAGCAGCTTGGATCCCACAGGAGCGGAAGCTTTCTTT; CDR3: CASSLDPTGAEAFF
D: TRBD2; V: TRBV5-1; size: few; J: TRBJ2-5; DNA: TGCGCCAGCAGCCCGCCCCCGACTAGCGGGAGAATAGAGACCCAGTACTTC; CDR3: CASSPPPTSGRIETQYF
D: -; V: TRBV5-1; size: many; J: TRBJ2-7; DNA: TGCGCCAGCAGCTTGAGACCCTCGACAGACGAGCAGTACTTC; CDR3: CASSLRPSTDEQYF
D: -; V: TRBV7-2; size: many; J: TRBJ1-2; DNA: TGTGCCAGCAGCCCTGCCGTAGGGGACGCCGCTAACTATGGCTACACCTTC; CDR3: CASSPAVGDAANYGYTF
D: -; V: TRBV12-3/TRBV12-4; size: -; J: TRBJ1-2; DNA: TGTGCCAGCAGTTCCCATAACCGAGGGGACTATGGCTACACCTTC; CDR3: CASSSHNRGDYGYTF
D: TRBD2; V: TRBV20-1; size: few; J: TRBJ2-1; DNA: TGCAGTGCTAGAGCTAGCGGGGGGTGGAATGAGCAGTTCTTC; CDR3: CSARASGGWNEQFF
D: TRBD2; V: TRBV10-3; size: few; J: TRBJ2-1; DNA: TGTGCCATCAAATCATCTAGCGGCCACAATGAGCAGTTCTTC; CDR3: CAIKSSSGHNEQFF
D: TRBD1; V: TRBV5-5; size: many; J: TRBJ2-3; DNA: TGTGCCAGCAGCTTCCTCGGGACAGAGAGCACAGATACGCAGTATTTT; CDR3: CASSFLGTESTDTQYF
D: -; V: TRBV28; size: once; J: TRBJ2-6; DNA: TGTGCCACCCGGAGGTCTGGGGCCAACGTCCTGACTTTC; CDR3: CATRRSGANVLTF
D: -; V: TRBV6-5; size: many; J: TRBJ2-3; DNA: TGTGCCAGCAGTTACTCCGGCGGAACTAGCACAGATACGCAGTATTTT; CDR3: CASSYSGGTSTDTQYF
D: TRBD1; V: TRBV7-2; size: few; J: TRBJ1-6; DNA: TGTGCCAGCAGCTTGTACAGGGGCAATTCACCCCTCCACTTT; CDR3: CASSLYRGNSPLHF